Each of the 16 T cell receptor beta chains below was sequenced from the same sample in a study of shared clonotypes between healthy human individuals. Naive CD8 populations comprised CD45RO-negative cells positively selected for CCR7, excluding terminally differentiated effector memory CD45RA+ cells. TCRdb's copy holds only in-frame clones and misses some; the assay was immunoSEQ multiplex PCR. The table records under 600,000 clones, about 98% of them present only once. The sample was naive CD8+ T cells sorted from blood. These receptors were obtained from a man younger than 40 in good health.

Written as DNA, the CDR3 is TGCGCCAGCAGCCAGAACTTAGCCTACGAGCAGTACTTC. Translation: CASSQNLAYEQYF. The genes are TRBV4-1 and TRBJ2-7, with D unresolved. CDR3 size: 13 residues. V was cut by 3 bases and J by 2 bases, with 8 bases left in between. Germline-derived CDR1 and CDR2 are MGHRA and YSYEKL.

The chain recombines TRBV29-1 with TRBJ2-1; tentative D call: TRBD1 (5 bases). The CDR3 covers 12 residues. Germline V gene data show CDR1 as SQVTM and CDR2 as ANQGSEA. CDR3 DNA sequence: TGCGCTAATGGCCAAGGGGACAATGAGCAGTTCTTC. It encodes CANGQGDNEQFF.

The gene calls are TRBV28 and TRBJ1-1; D gene uncertain. This CDR3 is 16 amino acids long. V gave up 2 bases and J gave up 4 bases, with 17 bases separating them. In germline, CDR1 is MDHEN, CDR2 SYDVKM. This CDR3 reads CASSLVKLTAGTEAFF. The DNA of the CDR3 is TGTGCCAGCAGTTTAGTTAAGCTGACGGCGGGCACTGAAGCTTTCTTT.

This chain links TRBV27 with TRBJ2-1; D is ambiguous. Germline V CDR1 and CDR2: MNHEY, SMNVEV (reference sequence). This CDR3 has 12 amino acids. V gave up 4 bases and J gave up 9 bases, with 10 bases separating them. This chain's CDR3 is CASSYPPGEQFF. Here the CDR3 DNA reads TGTGCCAGCAGTTACCCCCCGGGTGAGCAGTTCTTC.

The V call is TRBV7-9, the J call TRBJ1-2, with D unresolved. CDR1 is SEHNR, CDR2 FQNEAQ, per germline (reference sequence). V was cut by 1 base and J by 2 bases, with 11 bases left in between. The CDR3 sequence is 15 residues long. CDR3 nucleotides: TGTGCCAGCAGCTTAGGTCCCTCGGGCAACTATGGCTACACCTTC. Protein product: CASSLGPSGNYGYTF.

This chain uses TRBV14 with TRBJ1-2; D unclear. V gave up 2 bases and J gave up 1 base, with 17 bases separating them. Germline loops: CDR1 SGHDN, CDR2 FVKESK. The CDR3 sequence is 17 residues long. The CDR3 spells CASSQFGRTAFNYGYTF. The CDR3 nucleotides are TGTGCCAGCAGCCAATTCGGGAGGACGGCCTTTAACTATGGCTACACCTTC. Full variable domain (remainder filled in from reference TRBV14 and TRBJ1-2): EAGVTQFPSHSVIEKGQTVTLRCDPISGHDNLYWYRRVMGKEIKFLLHFVKESKQDESGMPNNRFLAERTGGTYSTLKVQPAELEDSGVYFCASSQFGRTAFNYGYTFGSGTRLTVV.

This chain links TRBV7-8 with TRBJ2-7; D not resolved. The germline gives CDR1 SGHVS, CDR2 FQNEAQ. The CDR3 contains 13 residues. V lost 1 base, J lost 3 bases, and 7 bases lay in between. CDR3: CASSLETLYEQYF. In DNA form, the CDR3 reads TGTGCCAGCAGCTTAGAGACCCTCTACGAGCAGTACTTC.

The chain combines TRBV6-1 with TRBJ2-7, with 7 nucleotides matching TRBD1. The germline CDR1 and CDR2 sequences are MNHNS and SASEGT. With V trimmed by 3 bases and J by 0 bases, 2 bases remained unmatched. The CDR3 sequence is 14 residues long. In DNA form, the CDR3 reads TGTGCCAGCAGTGACTACAGGGGCTCCTACGAGCAGTACTTC. Amino acid sequence: CASSDYRGSYEQYF.

The V call is TRBV7-8, the J call TRBJ2-7; TRBD1 agrees at 8 bases. V was clipped by 2 bases and J by 3 bases; unmatched bases: 6. Germline V gene lookup returns CDR1 SGHVS and CDR2 FQNEAQ. The CDR3 extends over 15 amino acids. The CDR3 DNA follows: TGTGCCAGCAGCTTAAGGCGCAGGGGGCACTACGAGCAGTACTTC. It encodes CASSLRRRGHYEQYF.

The chain employs TRBV7-9 and TRBJ2-7; unclear D gene. CDR1 SEHNR and CDR2 FQNEAQ come from the germline V gene (reference sequence). The CDR3 runs to 13 residues. The V and J ends lost 5 bases and 2 bases respectively, with 10 bases between them. The CDR3 loop is CASSHSQAYEQYF. For the CDR3, the DNA is TGTGCCAGCAGCCACTCCCAAGCCTACGAGCAGTACTTC.

The chain uses TRBV10-2 and TRBJ2-7; TRBD2 matches 10 bases. Per the germline V gene, CDR1 is WSHSY and CDR2 is SAAADI. This CDR3 spans 14 amino acids. The V gene end was trimmed by 5 bases and the J gene end by 0 bases; junction bases not matched to a gene: 1. CDR3 loop: CASSSSGSSYEQYF. For the CDR3, the DNA is TGCGCCAGCAGTTCTAGCGGGAGCTCCTACGAGCAGTACTTC.

The CDR3, as DNA: TGTGCCAGCAGCCAACAGGGGAGCTCCTACAATGAGCAGTTCTTC. Its protein product is CASSQQGSSYNEQFF. The chain combines TRBV5-5 with TRBJ2-1, with TRBD1 identical over 7 bases. Germline assignment: CDR1 SGHKS and CDR2 YYEKEE (reference sequence). CDR3 length equals 15 residues. V dropped 4 bases and J dropped 0; count of bases not matched to a gene: 4.

This clone appeared a single time. This chain uses TRBV6-7 with TRBJ2-7, with TRBD2 as a possible D gene (7 bases). Being an ORF, TRBV6-7 has a function that is uncertain. The CDR3 runs to 19 residues. V lost 1 base and J lost 4, with 26 bases in between. In DNA, the CDR3 is TGTGCCAGCAGTTACTGGACGCGGGGGCGTGTGACTAGCTGGTACGAGCAGTACTTC. Translating it yields CASSYWTRGRVTSWYEQYF.

J is TRBJ2-3 and V is TRBV9; D is uncertain. V lost 0 bases and J lost 6, with 5 bases in between. The CDR3 is 12 residues long. The germline V gene encodes CDR1 SGDLS and CDR2 YYNGEE. The CDR3 spells CASSVEGDTQYF. The CDR3, as DNA: TGTGCCAGCAGCGTAGAAGGTGATACGCAGTATTTT.

The chain carries TRBV6-6 and TRBJ1-2, with D hard to call. The CDR3 has 14 amino acids. Between the trimmed V and J ends, which lost 5 bases and 4 bases, there was a span of 14 bases. The germline V gene encodes CDR1 MNHNY and CDR2 SVGAGI (reference sequence). CDR3 sequence reads: CASSPIGESYGYTF. The CDR3 DNA sequence: TGTGCCAGCAGTCCGATCGGGGAGAGCTATGGCTACACCTTC.

The chain links TRBV7-9 to TRBJ2-1; 10 nucleotides line up with TRBD2. Germline loops: CDR1 SEHNR, CDR2 FQNEAQ (reference sequence). J was trimmed by 8 bases and V by 5 bases; bases with no gene match: 9. There are 15 residues in the CDR3. CDR3 in amino acids: CASSATSGMRDEQFF. CDR3 DNA sequence: TGTGCCAGCAGCGCCACTAGCGGGATGAGGGATGAGCAGTTCTTC.